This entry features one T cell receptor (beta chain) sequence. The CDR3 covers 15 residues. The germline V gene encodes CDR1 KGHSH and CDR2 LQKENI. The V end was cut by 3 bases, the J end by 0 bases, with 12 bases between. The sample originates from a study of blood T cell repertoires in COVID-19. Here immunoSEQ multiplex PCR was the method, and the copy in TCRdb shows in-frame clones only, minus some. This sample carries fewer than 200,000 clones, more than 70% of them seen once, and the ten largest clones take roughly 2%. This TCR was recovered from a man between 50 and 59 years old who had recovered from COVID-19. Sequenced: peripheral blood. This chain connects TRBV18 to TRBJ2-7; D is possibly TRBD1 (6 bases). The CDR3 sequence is CASSPYRANSYEQYF. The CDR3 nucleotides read TGTGCCAGCTCACCGTACAGGGCCAACTCCTACGAGCAGTACTTC.